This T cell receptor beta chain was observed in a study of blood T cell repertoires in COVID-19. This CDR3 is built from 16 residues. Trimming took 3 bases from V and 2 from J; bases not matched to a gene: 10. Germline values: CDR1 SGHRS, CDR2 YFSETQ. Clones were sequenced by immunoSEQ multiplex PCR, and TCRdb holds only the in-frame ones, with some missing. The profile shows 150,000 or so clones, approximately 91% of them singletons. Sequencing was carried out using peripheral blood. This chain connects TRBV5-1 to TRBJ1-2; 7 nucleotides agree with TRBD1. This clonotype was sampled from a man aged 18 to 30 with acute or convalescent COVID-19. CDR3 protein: CASSSQGQTYNYGYTF. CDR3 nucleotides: TGCGCCAGCAGCTCACAGGGACAGACATACAACTATGGCTACACCTTC.